Given below is one T cell receptor (beta chain) in context. Its antigen is still unknown. V lost 3 bases, J lost 3 bases, and 6 bases lay in between. CDR3 length: 13 residues. Germline values: CDR1 SGDLS, CDR2 YYNGEE. This specimen comes from a study of cytomegalovirus exposure and HLA in healthy donors. Points from the study as a whole: The TCR clusters that emerged in the first cohort tended, a later analysis found, to co-occur in the approximately 130 validation repertoires.

These donors were members of the roughly 110-subject validation cohort, a group separate from the approximately 700-subject first cohort. Clones were read by immunoSEQ multiplex PCR, and TCRdb kept only the in-frame ones, dropping some. The table shows some 150,000 clones, with approximately 90% occurring only once. Sequencing used PBMCs. The gene calls are TRBV9 and TRBJ1-4; D remains unclear. This clonotype was obtained from a woman in her 30s in good health and CMV-seropositive. CDR3 in DNA: TGTGCCAGCAGCGCCTACCCTAATGAAAAACTGTTTTTT. This translates into CASSAYPNEKLFF.